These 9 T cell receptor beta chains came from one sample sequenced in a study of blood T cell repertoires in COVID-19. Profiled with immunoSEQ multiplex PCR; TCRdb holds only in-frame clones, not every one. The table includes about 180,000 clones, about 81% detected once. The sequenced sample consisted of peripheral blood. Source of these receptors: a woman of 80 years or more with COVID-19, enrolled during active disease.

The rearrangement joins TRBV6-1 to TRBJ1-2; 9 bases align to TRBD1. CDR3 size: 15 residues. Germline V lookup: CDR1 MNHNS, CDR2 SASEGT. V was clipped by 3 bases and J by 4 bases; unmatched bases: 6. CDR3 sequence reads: CASSEGGQGIYGYTF. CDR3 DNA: TGTGCCAGCAGTGAGGGGGGACAGGGTATCTATGGCTACACCTTC.

The CDR3 protein is CASSRRLMNTEAFF. Written as DNA, the CDR3 is TGTGCCAGCAGTCGCAGACTAATGAACACTGAAGCTTTCTTT. V is TRBV2 and J is TRBJ1-1; unclear D gene. The germline CDR1 and CDR2 sequences are SNHLY and FYNNEI. The CDR3 covers 14 residues. V lost 5 bases, J lost 0 bases, and 10 bases lay in between. The entire variable domain, with the rest obtained from reference TRBV2 and TRBJ1-1, is as follows: EPEVTQTPSHQVTQMGQEVILRCVPISNHLYFYWYRQILGQKVEFLVSFYNNEISEKSEIFDDQFSVERPDGSNFTLKIRSTKLEDSAMYFCASSRRLMNTEAFFGQGTRLTVV.

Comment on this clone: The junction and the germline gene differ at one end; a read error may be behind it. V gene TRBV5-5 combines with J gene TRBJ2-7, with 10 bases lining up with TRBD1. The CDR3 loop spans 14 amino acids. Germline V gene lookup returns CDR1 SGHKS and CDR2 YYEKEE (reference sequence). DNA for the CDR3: TGTGCCAGCAGCCGGACAGGGGGGTCCTCCGAGCAGTACTTC. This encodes CASSRTGGSSEQYF. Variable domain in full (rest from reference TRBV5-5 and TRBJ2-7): DAGVTQSPTHLIKTRGQQVTLRCSPISGHKSVSWYQQVLGQGPQFIFQYYEKEERGRGNFPDRFSARQFPNYSSELNVNALLLGDSALYLCASSRTGGSSEQYFGPGTRLTVT.

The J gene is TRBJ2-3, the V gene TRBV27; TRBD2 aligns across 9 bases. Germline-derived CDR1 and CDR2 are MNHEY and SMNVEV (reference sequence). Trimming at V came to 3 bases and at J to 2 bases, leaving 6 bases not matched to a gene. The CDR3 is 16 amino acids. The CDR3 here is CASSFSLAGFTDTQYF. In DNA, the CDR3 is TGTGCCAGCAGTTTCTCCCTAGCGGGATTCACAGATACGCAGTATTTT.

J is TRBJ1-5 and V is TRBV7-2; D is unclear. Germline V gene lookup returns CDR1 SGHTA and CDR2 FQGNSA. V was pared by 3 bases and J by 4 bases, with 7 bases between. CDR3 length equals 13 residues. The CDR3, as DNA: TGTGCCAGCAGCTTTGGAGCAAATCAGCCCCAGCATTTT. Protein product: CASSFGANQPQHF.

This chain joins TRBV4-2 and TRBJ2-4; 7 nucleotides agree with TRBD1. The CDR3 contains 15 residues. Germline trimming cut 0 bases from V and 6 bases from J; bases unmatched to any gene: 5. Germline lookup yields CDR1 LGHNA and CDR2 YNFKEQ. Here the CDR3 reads CASSQDGDRGNIQYF. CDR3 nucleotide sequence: TGTGCCAGCAGCCAAGATGGGGACAGAGGAAACATTCAGTACTTC.

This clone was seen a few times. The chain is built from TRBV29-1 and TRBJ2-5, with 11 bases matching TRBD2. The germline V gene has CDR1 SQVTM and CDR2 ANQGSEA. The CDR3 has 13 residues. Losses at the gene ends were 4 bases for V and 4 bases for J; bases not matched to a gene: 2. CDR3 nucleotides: TGCAGCGTTGTCACTAGCGGGGGAGAGACCCAGTACTTC. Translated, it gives CSVVTSGGETQYF.

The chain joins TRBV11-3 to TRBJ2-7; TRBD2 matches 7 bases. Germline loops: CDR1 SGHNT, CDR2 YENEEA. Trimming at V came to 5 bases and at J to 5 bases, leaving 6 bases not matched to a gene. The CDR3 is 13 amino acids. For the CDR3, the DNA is TGTGCCAGCAGCCCCCGGAGCGGGAACGAGCAGTACTTC. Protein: CASSPRSGNEQYF. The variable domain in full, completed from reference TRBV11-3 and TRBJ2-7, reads EAGVVQSPRYKIIEKKQPVAFWCNPISGHNTLYWYLQNLGQGPELLIRYENEEAVDDSQLPKDRFSAERLKGVDSTLKIQPAELGDSAVYLCASSPRSGNEQYFGPGTRLTVT.

CDR3 nucleotides: TGTGCCAGCAGTTTACCCAGGGGGGTGGCTTTCTTT. Protein product: CASSLPRGVAFF. The rearrangement uses TRBV28 and TRBJ1-1, with 7 bases aligning to TRBD1. CDR3 length: 12 residues. V was clipped by 2 bases and J by 11 bases; unmatched bases: 5. Per germline, CDR1 MDHEN and CDR2 SYDVKM. Supplemented by reference TRBV28 and TRBJ1-1, the full variable domain reads DVKVTQSSRYLVKRTGEKVFLECVQDMDHENMFWYRQDPGLGLRLIYFSYDVKMKEKGDIPEGYSVSREKKERFSLILESASTNQTSMYLCASSLPRGVAFFGQGTRLTVV.